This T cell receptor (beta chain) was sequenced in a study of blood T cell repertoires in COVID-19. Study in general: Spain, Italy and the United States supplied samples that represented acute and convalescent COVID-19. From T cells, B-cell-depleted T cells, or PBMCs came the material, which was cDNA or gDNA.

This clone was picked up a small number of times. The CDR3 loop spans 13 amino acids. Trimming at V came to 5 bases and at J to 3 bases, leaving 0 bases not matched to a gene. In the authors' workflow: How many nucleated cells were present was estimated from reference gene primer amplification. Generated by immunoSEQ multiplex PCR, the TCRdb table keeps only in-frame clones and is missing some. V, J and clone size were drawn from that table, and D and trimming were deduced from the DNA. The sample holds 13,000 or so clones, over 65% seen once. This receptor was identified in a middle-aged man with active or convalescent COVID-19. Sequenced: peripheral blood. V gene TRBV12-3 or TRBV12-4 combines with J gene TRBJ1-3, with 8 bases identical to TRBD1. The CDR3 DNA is TGTGCCAGCAGTGGGACAGGTGGAAACACCATATATTTT. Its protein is CASSGTGGNTIYF.